This T cell receptor beta chain originates from a study of blood T cell repertoires in COVID-19. For the study at large: COVID-19 samples from acute and convalescent phases originated in the United States, Italy and Spain. PBMCs, B-cell-depleted T cells, or T cells were the source of the cDNA or gDNA that made up the material.

This clone showed up just once. Trimming took 4 bases from V and 5 from J; bases not matched to a gene: 7. CDR3 length: 14 amino acids. CDR1 is LNHDA and CDR2 is SQIVND in the germline V gene (reference sequence). The repertoire was sequenced with immunoSEQ multiplex PCR; TCRdb's copy has only in-frame clones and lacks some. This table holds just under 95,000 clones, 75% to 85% found once. The clonotype comes from a human donor in a cohort sampled during active COVID-19. Sequencing was done on a sample of peripheral blood. The chain couples TRBV19 to TRBJ2-7, with 8 bases identical to TRBD1. The CDR3 DNA reads as TGTGCCAGTAGTACTCCAAGGACAGGGCACGAGCAGTACTTC. As protein: CASSTPRTGHEQYF.